The clone carrying this T cell receptor (beta chain) was observed a few times. Antigen: not known. The CDR3 is 18 amino acids. These data originate in a study of cytomegalovirus exposure and HLA in healthy donors. Study findings and constraints: According to a later analysis, most TCR beta chains associated with CMV appeared HLA-restricted. Indistinguishability led to the exclusion of some V segments, TRBV6-2 and TRBV6-3 included. According to a later analysis, donors in an Asian-associated ancestry cluster reportedly had fewer N-insertions than the approximately 670-donor mean.

The PCR was carried out with 60 Vbeta primers and 13 Jbeta primers. The repertoire was sequenced with immunoSEQ multiplex PCR; TCRdb's copy has only in-frame clones and lacks some. The table has over 150,000 clones, around 77% seen once; the top ten hold just under 3%. This chain joins TRBV21-1 and TRBJ1-5. TRBV21-1 is a listed pseudogene. The source material was PBMCs. The source of this sequence is a woman younger than 45 in good health and CMV-seronegative. The CDR3 DNA follows: TGTGCCAGCAGAGGGAGGGACACCAACCCTGAAAGCAATCAGCCCCAGCATTTT. It codes for CASRGRDTNPESNQPQHF.